The rows below give T cell receptor beta chains drawn from one sample of a study of radiation and T cells in renal cell carcinoma. Using immunoSEQ multiplex PCR, the repertoire was profiled, and TCRdb retains in-frame clones only, with some absent. The sample has 110,000 to 150,000 clones, approximately 91% seen once. The sample was blood, taken from a patient whose treatment included radiotherapy and nephrectomy. Receptor source: a woman aged 45-60 years with renal cell carcinoma. Both conserved end residues are trimmed from each CDR3.

TRBV4-3 ASSHDRTNSPLH
TRBV5-6 ATRERGLGYGYT
TRBV11-2 ASSFGRAGELF
TRBV19 ASSIDPPFVLTDLTGELF
TRBV19 ASKSHRGNEKLF
TRBV7-9 ASSGRAGVGNTIY
TRBV10-3 AISEPQFTDTQY
TRBV19 ASRDLLSNSPLH
TRBV2 ACNRGGEEKLF
TRBV6-1 ASSWEGQSNEKLF
TRBV23-1 ASSQIGTGGADYGYT
TRBV7-9 ASSSTGVGETQY
TRBV6-5 ASSSVPPHYEQY
TRBV5-1 ASSPTGTSTDTQY
TRBV19 ASSKTGGDEKLF
TRBV7-9 ASSLSSYEQY
TRBV6-5 ASRYAKNTEAF
TRBV19 ASTAFRDREYTGELF
TRBV6-1 ASSAEATSSYEQY
TRBV5-1 ASSLDLVVNSPLH
TRBV15 ATSRNAASGGIEQF
TRBV18 ASSPGYTGLGEQY